This T cell receptor beta chain stems from a study of T cells expressing NK-cell markers. Germline values: CDR1 SGHRS, CDR2 YFSETQ. The CDR3 consists of 15 residues. TCRdb reanalyzed the 5' RACE reads, giving one entry per CDR3 protein sequence and no DNA. This specimen shows 500,000 to 600,000 distinct CDR3 sequences; the ten leading clones hold approximately 3.5%. Sample: blood T cells: a sorted CD56 or NKG2C T cell subset, CD4+ or CD8+ T cells, or bulk PBMC T cells (not recorded which). This sequence was found in a man between 18 and 29 years old in good health. This chain joins TRBV5-1 and TRBJ2-1. The CDR3 loop is CASSLSQDRSNEQFF.